This TCR beta chain was obtained from a study of spatial heterogeneity in lung cancer. On the study more broadly: Those follow-up PBMC samples that were available underwent sequencing, at a median interval of about 2 years following resection.

Time point noted: blood at routine non-recurrence follow-up after resection. A unique molecular identifier was attached to every TCR cDNA molecule. MiXCR, run by TCRdb on the 5' RACE reads, gives a single entry per CDR3 protein. The sample holds roughly 99,000 distinct CDR3 sequences; roughly 19% are singletons and the top ten take around a fifth. With 7 bases clipped from V and 6 bases from J, the junction kept 6 bases outside the gene matches. Germline-derived CDR1 and CDR2 are SQVTM and ANQGSEA. The CDR3 extends over 12 amino acids. V and J are TRBV29-1 and TRBJ2-1; 7 bases are shared with TRBD1. The source material was PBMCs, sampled at follow-up. The sequence was obtained from a male donor with early-stage non-small cell lung cancer. The CDR3 bases are TGCAGCGCACAGGGACAGCTCAATGAGCAGTTCTTC. Residues: CSAQGQLNEQFF.